Listed here is a single TCR beta chain. The CDR3 contains 12 residues. Trimming removed 2 bases from V and 4 bases from J, with 6 bases in between. The V gene's germline CDR1 is ENHRY and CDR2 SYGVKD. Some clones are missing from TCRdb's copy, which holds only in-frame ones; the method was immunoSEQ multiplex PCR. The sample consists of under 300,000 clones, about 83% of them appearing once. This specimen comes from a study of blood T cell repertoires in COVID-19. The source material was peripheral blood. The chain links TRBV10-3 to TRBJ2-7; D uncertain. This clonotype was obtained from a human donor in a cohort sampled during active COVID-19. The CDR3 spells CAISETRYEQYF. CDR3 nucleotide sequence: TGTGCCATCAGTGAGACGAGGTACGAGCAGTACTTC.